A selection of T cell receptor beta chains follows, all from one sample in a study of OX40 agonist ivuxolimab in advanced cancers. The assay was immunoSEQ multiplex PCR, and TCRdb's table has in-frame clones only and misses some. The table includes about 72,000 clones, 85% to 90% detected once. The sequencing used CD4+ or CD8+ T cells sorted from blood, collected in a trial of the OX40 agonist ivuxolimab. The receptors come from an adult with an advanced solid tumor such as melanoma, head and neck, liver or kidney cancer. CDR3s leave out the opening cysteine and the closing phenylalanine or tryptophan. A D gene is named only where the DNA matches it firmly.

V	J	D	CDR3
TRBV5-1	TRBJ2-3	.	ASSLDQPGTDTQY
TRBV5-1	TRBJ1-5	.	ASSRDSNQPQH
TRBV5-6	TRBJ1-2	.	ASSYDSYGYT
TRBV5-1	TRBJ2-3	.	ASSLGGSHTDTQY
TRBV5-4	TRBJ1-1	.	ASSLVKSAGYTEAF
TRBV2	TRBJ2-1	TRBD2	ASSRGLAESSYNEQF
TRBV12-5	TRBJ2-7	TRBD1	ASGPTGTGGQDEQY
TRBV6-5	TRBJ1-6	TRBD1	ASTRGQEDSPLH
TRBV11-2	TRBJ2-2	.	ASSSLEGGWAGELF
TRBV6-6	TRBJ1-4	.	ASSYVNEKLF
TRBV5-1	TRBJ2-3	TRBD2	ASSISGGQDTQY
TRBV6-6	TRBJ1-1	TRBD1	ASSSRDRGVPEAF
TRBV10-3	TRBJ2-7	.	AIQGGARYEQY
TRBV29-1	TRBJ2-7	TRBD1	SAGQGTYEQY
TRBV7-9	TRBJ2-7	.	ASSLVVGPEQY
TRBV28	TRBJ1-5	.	ASTLDGNQPQH
TRBV29-1	TRBJ2-7	TRBD2	SVSPGLAGAEQY
TRBV5-1	TRBJ1-6	.	ASSLVYRDRSPLH
TRBV28	TRBJ1-2	.	ASSLWGGGEGYT
TRBV7-9	TRBJ2-5	.	ASSLMTLEETQY
TRBV28	.	TRBD2	ASSLAGGPYEQY
TRBV10-3	TRBJ2-1	TRBD1	AIDRGLGNEQF
TRBV9	TRBJ2-3	.	ASSGFRSDYSDTQY
TRBV4-1	TRBJ1-1	TRBD1	ASRPGGRGQRNTEAF
TRBV18	TRBJ2-2	.	ASSPRENTGELF
TRBV6-5	TRBJ1-5	.	ASSSGRNQPQH